One and the same sample provided the 26 T cell receptor beta chains below, sequenced in a study of identical twins. TCRdb itself ran the 5' RACE reads through MiXCR, one entry per CDR3 protein. The table lists hundreds of thousands of distinct CDR3 sequences, 15% to 20% of them singletons. This same sample was also part of a study on T cells expressing NK-cell markers.

Sequences were obtained from PBMCs. These receptors all stem from a woman aged 18-29 years in good health.

This clonotype was seen a few times. One end of the junction varies from germline; a read error may be responsible. The chain combines TRBV25-1 with TRBJ1-5; 7 bases agree with TRBD1. Germline CDR1 MGHDK, CDR2 SYGVNS. The CDR3 extends over 9 amino acids. The CDR3 spells CAVRGTVCF. DNA of the CDR3: TGTGCCGTTAGGGGGACAGTCTGTTTT.

The sample holds many counts of this clonotype. The V call is TRBV6-5, the J call TRBJ1-6; D remains ambiguous. CDR3 size: 14 residues. CDR1 and CDR2 from the germline V gene are MNHEY and SVGAGI. Trimming shortened V by 2 bases and J by 8 bases, and 10 bases separated the two germline ends. The CDR3 spells CASSYRARDSPLHF. The CDR3 DNA sequence: TGTGCCAGCAGTTACAGGGCAAGAGATTCACCCCTCCACTTT.

This clonotype was counted a few times. The chain is built from TRBV19 and TRBJ2-7; 8 nucleotides line up with TRBD1. Germline V lookup: CDR1 LNHDA, CDR2 SQIVND (reference sequence). The ends lost 8 bases at V and 7 bases at J; junction bases unmatched: 7. The CDR3 contains 12 residues. The chain's CDR3 is CASQQGGREQYF. In nucleotides, the CDR3 is TGTGCCAGTCAACAGGGGGGCCGAGAGCAGTACTTC. Combining the CDR3 with reference TRBV19 and TRBJ2-7 gives the whole variable domain DGGITQSPKYLFRKEGQNVTLSCEQNLNHDAMYWYRQDPGQGLRLIYYSQIVNDFQKGDIAEGYSVSREKKESFPLTVTSAQKNPTAFYLCASQQGGREQYFGPGTRLTVT.

The chain has TRBV19 and TRBJ2-7, with 8 bases that match TRBD1. Germline values: CDR1 LNHDA, CDR2 SQIVND (reference sequence). This CDR3 has 13 residues. Losses at the gene ends were 8 bases for V and 1 base for J; bases not matched to a gene: 4. The CDR3 nucleotides read TGTGCCAGTGGGGACAGGACTTCCTACGAGCAGTACTTC. This encodes CASGDRTSYEQYF.

This clonotype came up a few times. The chain combines TRBV5-1 with TRBJ2-5; D is unresolved. Trimming stripped 0 bases from V and 8 bases from J, with 11 bases between. Per the germline V gene, CDR1 is SGHRS and CDR2 is YFSETQ. The CDR3 is 13 residues long. CDR3 DNA sequence: TGCGCCAGCAGCTTGGCCCTACCGGACACCCAGTACTTC. Its protein product is CASSLALPDTQYF.

This chain joins TRBV27 and TRBJ2-1; D is ambiguous. Germline loops: CDR1 MNHEY, CDR2 SMNVEV (reference sequence). V was trimmed by 4 bases and J by 6 bases, leaving 7 bases between them. This CDR3 region has 12 residues. The CDR3 bases are TGTGCCAGCAGTTCGTCTTTCAATGAGCAGTTCTTC. It codes for CASSSSFNEQFF.

This clonotype turned up a few times. This chain uses TRBV15 with TRBJ1-5; D gene ambiguous. Germline values: CDR1 LNHNV, CDR2 YYDKDF (reference sequence). The CDR3 totals 15 residues. Deletions cut 0 bases from V and 6 bases from J, with 12 bases between. The CDR3 loop is CATSRDRGSAQPQHF. The CDR3 DNA sequence: TGTGCCACCAGCAGAGATAGAGGGTCCGCTCAGCCCCAGCATTTT.

Only a few counts were recorded for this clonotype. The chain couples TRBV7-9 to TRBJ2-3; 9 positions agree with TRBD2. Germline V gene data show CDR1 as SEHNR and CDR2 as FQNEAQ (reference sequence). V lost 5 bases and J lost 6; bases outside the gene matches: 6. The CDR3 totals 14 residues. The CDR3 DNA reads as TGTGCCAGCAGCCATAGCGGGAGCTCTGATACGCAGTATTTT. This gives the protein CASSHSGSSDTQYF.

Ten or more counts support this clonotype. This rearrangement joins TRBV20-1 to TRBJ2-7; 8 bases match TRBD1. CDR3 size: 15 residues. The V segment lost 1 base and the J segment 3 bases; nucleotides outside the gene matches: 8. CDR1 and CDR2 (germline): DFQATT, SNEGSKA (reference sequence). The CDR3 reads CSARGMDREYYEQYF. The DNA for the CDR3 is TGCAGTGCTAGAGGGATGGACAGGGAGTACTACGAGCAGTACTTC.

The rearrangement uses TRBV11-2 and TRBJ2-2; D call uncertain. CDR3 size: 13 residues. The germline CDR1 and CDR2 sequences are SGHAT and FQNNGV. The ends were cut back, 1 base at V and 7 bases at J, with 7 bases in the middle. This chain's CDR3 is CASSLVKDGELFF. The DNA for the CDR3 is TGTGCCAGCAGCTTAGTGAAGGACGGGGAGCTGTTTTTT.

This chain links TRBV20-1 with TRBJ2-5; TRBD2 aligns across 7 bases. This CDR3 has 14 residues. Germline V gene lookup returns CDR1 DFQATT and CDR2 SNEGSKA (reference sequence). Unmatched junction bases numbered 4, after V lost 2 bases and J lost 1 base. Here the CDR3 reads CSARSSGGQETQYF. For the CDR3, the DNA is TGCAGTGCTAGATCATCGGGAGGCCAAGAGACCCAGTACTTC.

This clonotype turned up a few times. This chain uses TRBV7-2 with TRBJ2-3, with D perhaps matching TRBD2 (6 bases). Looked up from germline, CDR1 is SGHTA and CDR2 is FQGNSA. This CDR3 comprises 16 residues. Trimming stripped 2 bases from V and 2 bases from J, with 14 bases between. Here the CDR3 DNA reads TGTGCCAGCAGCTTATATTTACAGCGGGCCACAGATACGCAGTATTTT. Its translation: CASSLYLQRATDTQYF. Variable domain in full (rest from reference TRBV7-2 and TRBJ2-3): GAGVSQSPSNKVTEKGKDVELRCDPISGHTALYWYRQSLGQGLEFLIYFQGNSAPDKSGLPSDRFSAERTGGSVSTLTIQRTQQEDSAVYLCASSLYLQRATDTQYFGPGTRLTVL.

This clonotype was picked up a small number of times. The chain employs TRBV4-2 and TRBJ2-3; D is ambiguous. The CDR3 is 15 amino acids. Germline assignment: CDR1 LGHNA and CDR2 YNFKEQ. Trimming took 4 bases from V and 0 from J, leaving 11 bases between them. This CDR3 is CASSRREASTDTQYF. The DNA of the CDR3 is TGTGCCAGCAGCCGTCGCGAGGCTAGCACAGATACGCAGTATTTT.

This rearrangement joins TRBV2 to TRBJ2-7; maybe TRBD2 (5 bases). The CDR3 has 10 residues. Looked up from germline, CDR1 is SNHLY and CDR2 is FYNNEI. The CDR3: CATRGYEQYF. The CDR3 nucleotides are TGTGCTACACGGGGCTACGAGCAGTACTTC.

This clonotype was counted a few times. V is TRBV5-1 and J is TRBJ2-6; D possibly corresponds to TRBD1 (6 bases). CDR1 and CDR2 from the germline V gene are SGHRS and YFSETQ. V was shortened by 0 bases and J by 0 bases, with 7 bases between the two germline ends. The CDR3 spans 16 residues. The CDR3 here is CASSLGTASGANVLTF. CDR3 nucleotide sequence: TGCGCCAGCAGCTTGGGGACAGCCTCTGGGGCCAACGTCCTGACTTTC.

The rearrangement uses TRBV15 and TRBJ2-3; 15 bases align to TRBD2. Trimming took 8 bases from V and 2 from J; bases not matched to a gene: 17. Germline CDR1 is LNHNV and CDR2 is YYDKDF (reference sequence). This CDR3 spans 20 amino acids. Here the CDR3 reads CATLGLAGGRTAQNTDTQYF. In DNA, the CDR3 is TGTGCCACCCTGGGACTAGCGGGAGGCCGAACGGCCCAAAACACAGATACGCAGTATTTT.

CDR3 DNA: TGTGCCAGCTCACCAGAGGACGCCGGAGCTAGCGGGAGAGGTGAGCAGTTCTTC. Amino acids: CASSPEDAGASGRGEQFF. The J gene is TRBJ2-1, the V gene TRBV18, with TRBD2 matching 10 bases. Germline assignment: CDR1 KGHSH and CDR2 LQKENI. The CDR3 sequence is 18 residues long. V was pared by 2 bases and J by 9 bases, with 16 bases of the junction left unmatched.

This chain connects TRBV5-1 to TRBJ2-5; maybe TRBD2 (5 bases). The V end lost 4 bases, the J end lost 1 base, and 17 bases lay between the germline ends. This CDR3 has 16 residues. Germline CDR1 and CDR2: SGHRS and YFSETQ. The chain's CDR3 is CASSPHTTGLQETQYF. DNA of the CDR3: TGCGCCAGCAGCCCGCACACGACCGGACTCCAAGAGACCCAGTACTTC. The full variable domain, completed using reference TRBV5-1 and TRBJ2-5, is KAGVTQTPRYLIKTRGQQVTLSCSPISGHRSVSWYQQTPGQGLQFLFEYFSETQRNKGNFPGRFSGRQFSNSRSEMNVSTLELGDSALYLCASSPHTTGLQETQYFGPGTRLLVL.

There are a few counts of this clonotype. V gene TRBV7-2 combines with J gene TRBJ2-3, with TRBD1 matching over 9 bases. This CDR3 has 16 amino acids. The germline V gene has CDR1 SGHTA and CDR2 FQGNSA. V was clipped by 5 bases and J by 1 base; unmatched bases: 7. The CDR3 nucleotides are TGTGCCAGCAGCCCCGGGGACAGGGTAGGCACAGATACGCAGTATTTT. Translation gives CASSPGDRVGTDTQYF.

This clonotype was observed a few times. CDR3 residues: CASSSTRYEQYF. The CDR3 DNA is TGTGCCAGCAGCTCCACCCGCTACGAGCAGTACTTC. The V call is TRBV6-7, the J call TRBJ2-7; D is uncertain. TRBV6-7 is an ORF for which the function is uncertain. V lost 6 bases, J lost 3 bases, and 9 bases lay in between. The length of the CDR3 is 12 residues.

In its sample, this clonotype was seen a few times. V gene TRBV6-1 combines with J gene TRBJ2-3, with 13 bases aligning to TRBD2. Trimming at V came to 7 bases and at J to 2 bases, leaving 12 bases not matched to a gene. This CDR3 has 18 amino acids. The germline V gene encodes CDR1 MNHNS and CDR2 SASEGT. DNA for the CDR3: TGTGCCAGCACGAGACTAGCGGGGGGCGACACTTTCACAGATACGCAGTATTTT. As protein: CASTRLAGGDTFTDTQYF.

This clonotype was counted between two and nine times. The CDR3 bases are TGTGCCATTCGTAGCGGGAGGGATGCAGATACGCAGTATTTT. It is translated as CAIRSGRDADTQYF. The chain combines TRBV10-3 with TRBJ2-3, with 11 bases that match TRBD2. J lost 4 bases, V lost 9 bases, and 6 bases had no gene match. The germline gives CDR1 ENHRY, CDR2 SYGVKD. CDR3 length equals 14 residues.

The table lists this clonotype with a few counts. V and J are TRBV3-1 and TRBJ2-1; TRBD2 matches 8 bases. The V gene end was trimmed by 2 bases and the J gene end by 5 bases; junction bases not matched to a gene: 2. Germline-derived CDR1 and CDR2 are LGHDT and YNNKEL (reference sequence). The CDR3 is made up of 14 amino acids. The CDR3 nucleotides are TGTGCCAGCAGCCAACGTAGCGGGAACAATGAGCAGTTCTTC. Amino acids: CASSQRSGNNEQFF.

The chain employs TRBV5-8 and TRBJ2-3; D perhaps matches TRBD1 (5 bases). From germline, CDR1 is SGHTS and CDR2 YDEGEE. Trimming removed 4 bases at V and 1 base at J, with 16 bases between. The length of the CDR3 is 16 residues. This chain's CDR3 is CASSLLPGHRTDTQYF. The CDR3 bases are TGTGCCAGCAGCCTCCTGCCAGGACACCGCACAGATACGCAGTATTTT.

This clonotype came up a few times. The CDR3 reads CASRGQAPETQYF. In nucleotides, the CDR3 is TGCGCCAGTAGAGGACAGGCTCCAGAGACCCAGTACTTC. This sequence joins TRBV5-1 and TRBJ2-5, with TRBD1 matching over 7 bases. From germline, CDR1 is SGHRS and CDR2 YFSETQ. The CDR3 has 13 amino acids. After removal of 8 bases from V and 4 bases from J, the junction contained 8 bases not matched to a gene.

This clonotype was counted a few times. V is TRBV6-2 or TRBV6-3 and J is TRBJ2-6, with 7 bases identical to TRBD1. Germline values: CDR1 MNHEY, CDR2 SVGEGT. This CDR3 comprises 17 residues. The V gene end was trimmed by 9 bases and the J gene end by 0 bases; junction bases not matched to a gene: 11. The CDR3 reads CASARDRLSSGANVLTF. The DNA for the CDR3 is TGTGCCAGTGCCCGGGACAGATTAAGCTCTGGGGCCAACGTCCTGACTTTC.